These T cell receptor beta chains were read from a single sample in a study of cytomegalovirus exposure and HLA in healthy donors. Sequencing was performed with immunoSEQ multiplex PCR; in TCRdb, only in-frame clones are kept and a portion is missing. The data show under 200,000 clones, 65% to 90% seen once. The sample comprised PBMCs. These receptors were taken from a woman aged 18 to 35 in good health and CMV-seronegative. Each CDR3 is given with its conserved first and last residue. Size is stated for part of the rows, as once, few or many counts, or as a class when the clone is expanded.

>TRBV29-1|12|TRBJ1-1|many
CSVGQAETEAFF
>TRBV5-5|15|TRBJ1-4|NA
CASSYGQGVSEKLFF
>TRBV14|12|TRBJ2-7|NA
CASSPSSYEQYF
>TRBV2|15|TRBJ1-4|NA
CASRFDRSQAKKLFF
>TRBV5-1|14|TRBJ2-5|NA
CASSPMTGPETQYF
>TRBV14|14|TRBJ2-3|NA
CASSQEGTQDTQYF
>TRBV2|12|TRBJ2-7|few
CASSARFDEQYF
>TRBV10-3|14|TRBJ1-4|NA
CAIRSGTGAEKLFF
>TRBV7-9|13|TRBJ2-7|NA
CASSWDRTYEQYF
>TRBV19|13|TRBJ2-7|NA
CASSGQQGLEQYF
>TRBV5-6|16|TRBJ1-2|few
CASSLGPTGSAYGYTF
>TRBV18|13|TRBJ1-1|NA
CASSLTAYTEAFF
>TRBV6-5|14|TRBJ2-1|NA
CASSYRGGYNEQFF
>TRBV5-8|15|TRBJ2-5|NA
CASSTIGTAQETQYF
>TRBV27|17|TRBJ2-7|NA
CASSPTGWTGRAYEQYF
>TRBV5-1|14|TRBJ2-1|NA
CASSTERSYNEQFF
>TRBV7-3|14|TRBJ1-2|NA
CASSQGPDNYGYTF
>TRBV7-9|12|TRBJ1-1|NA
CASSYRNTEAFF
>TRBV4-3|12|TRBJ1-2|NA
CASSQDAGGYTF
>TRBV5-1|14|TRBJ2-1|NA
CASSYRVDSGEQFF
>TRBV5-1|14|TRBJ2-7|NA
CASSLFPGALEQYF
>TRBV6-5|15|TRBJ1-5|NA
CASSRFGQGNQPQHF